This T cell receptor (beta chain) originates from a study of control samples from healthy donors and cancer patients. TCRdb's copy holds only in-frame clones and misses some; the assay was immunoSEQ multiplex PCR. The table shows 150,000 or so clones, with 90% to 95% occurring only once. Germline assignment: CDR1 MNHEY and CDR2 SVGAGI. This CDR3 spans 14 amino acids. The trim removed 2 bases at V and 4 bases at J, leaving 2 bases unmatched. The specimen sequenced was blood. The clonotype originates from a young man in good health. This chain joins TRBV6-5 and TRBJ2-3; TRBD2 aligns across 8 bases. The CDR3 spells CASSYGTSSDTQYF. The DNA for the CDR3 is TGTGCCAGCAGTTACGGGACTAGTTCAGATACGCAGTATTTT.